The rows below give T cell receptor beta chains drawn from one sample of a study of technical replicates of blood from a few donors. Clones were read by immunoSEQ multiplex PCR, and TCRdb kept only the in-frame ones, dropping some. The sample has around 79,000 clones, about 91% seen once. Source material: T cells isolated from PBMCs. These receptors came from a human donor in good health. The CDR3 runs from the conserved cysteine through the conserved F or W. Each record gives: J gene, D gene, clone size, V gene, CDR3 DNA, CDR3 protein. The D gene is left open where the match is weak. Expanded clones are given a class, and other clones once, few, many or no size at all.

>TRBJ2-7|TRBD1|.|TRBV2
TGTGCCAGCAGTAATAAGGGGGCAGACGAGCAGTACTTC
CASSNKGADEQYF
>TRBJ1-4|.|.|TRBV27
TGTGCCAGCTCCCCTGAGTCAACTAATGAAAAACTGTTTTTT
CASSPESTNEKLFF
>TRBJ1-2|.|.|TRBV4-2
TGTGCCAGCAGCCGCGATGGGGCAGTGGGAAATGGCTACACCTTC
CASSRDGAVGNGYTF
>TRBJ2-3|TRBD2|.|TRBV6-5
TGTGCCAGCAGTTACTGGGGACTACGTACAGATACGCAGTATTTT
CASSYWGLRTDTQYF
>TRBJ1-1|.|.|TRBV15
TGTGCCACCAGCAGAGTTAGCCAGGAAGCTTTCTTT
CATSRVSQEAFF
>TRBJ2-1|.|.|TRBV27
TGTGCCAGCAGTTTTGGGCTGGGCTACAATGAGCAGTTCTTC
CASSFGLGYNEQFF
>TRBJ2-7|.|.|TRBV5-5
TGTGCCAGCAGCTCCCCCGGCGCGGCATCCTACGAGCAGTACTTC
CASSSPGAASYEQYF
>TRBJ2-7|.|.|TRBV5-4
TGTGCCAGCAGCTTGGCTGAGGGTAGCGACGAGCAGTACTTC
CASSLAEGSDEQYF
>TRBJ2-2|.|.|TRBV6-1
TGTGCCAGCAGCACGCGGGGTGGGGACGGGGAGCTGTTTTTT
CASSTRGGDGELFF
>TRBJ1-5|.|.|TRBV12-5
TGTGCTAGTGGTTTAGCGGTTACACAGCAGCCCCAGCATTTT
CASGLAVTQQPQHF
>TRBJ2-7|TRBD1|.|TRBV7-9
TGTGCCAGCACCCACCGGGACAGGCCCTACGAGCAGTACTTC
CASTHRDRPYEQYF
>TRBJ1-2|.|.|TRBV6-5
TGTGCCAGCAGTTCGGTCAGGAGGACTAATGGCTACACCTTC
CASSSVRRTNGYTF
>TRBJ1-2|TRBD1|.|TRBV11-2
TGTGCCAGCAGCCCCGGACAGGGGGCTTTTTCGAGCTACACCTTC
CASSPGQGAFSSYTF
>TRBJ2-3|.|.|TRBV28
TGTGCCAGCAGTTTACCCCTCCAAGGGGGCACAGATACGCAGTATTTT
CASSLPLQGGTDTQYF
>TRBJ2-7|.|once|TRBV6-1
TGTGCCAGCAGTGGCTCGGGGTCCTCCTACGAGCAGTACTTC
CASSGSGSSYEQYF
>TRBJ2-3|.|.|TRBV6-5
TGTGCCAGCAGTTACGAAGGAAGCGGGTTAGATACGCAGTATTTT
CASSYEGSGLDTQYF
>TRBJ2-3|TRBD2|.|TRBV9
TGTGCCAGCAGCTCCCGGGGGGGCACAGATACGCAGTATTTT
CASSSRGGTDTQYF
>TRBJ2-7|.|.|TRBV30
TGTGCCTGGAGTGTAACCCCGACAGGCTACGAGCAGTACTTC
CAWSVTPTGYEQYF
>TRBJ1-4|TRBD1|.|TRBV6-1
TGTGCCAGCAAAGGGACAGGGGCGAGCGAAAAACTGTTTTTT
CASKGTGASEKLFF
>TRBJ1-5|.|.|TRBV28
TGTGCCAGCAGTCGGCTCAGTAGCAGGGACAATATCAAGCCCCAGCATTTT
CASSRLSSRDNIKPQHF
>TRBJ1-1|TRBD1|.|TRBV6-5
TGTGCCAGCAGGGATACAGGGGCTTCAAGCACTGAAGCTTTCTTT
CASRDTGASSTEAFF
>TRBJ2-5|TRBD2|.|TRBV5-1
TGCGCCAGCAGCTTGGTTGGGCTAGCGGGAGACGAGACCCAGTACTTC
CASSLVGLAGDETQYF
>TRBJ2-7|.|.|TRBV11-2
TGTGCCAGCAGCTTAGAGCCAGTTTCGGGGGCCTACGAGCAGTACTTC
CASSLEPVSGAYEQYF
>TRBJ1-1|.|.|TRBV29-1
TGCAGCGTTGTTCAGAGGAGGAACACTGAAGCTTTCTTT
CSVVQRRNTEAFF
>TRBJ1-1|TRBD1|.|TRBV11-2
TGTGCCAGCAGCGTAAGACAGGGATTGATGACTGAAGCTTTCTTT
CASSVRQGLMTEAFF
>TRBJ1-1|TRBD1|.|TRBV27
TGTGCCAGCAGTTTTGAGGGGGCCGGAGGTACTGAAGCTTTCTTT
CASSFEGAGGTEAFF
>TRBJ2-2|.|.|TRBV1
TGCACCAGCAGCCAAGAGGTGTGGGAGGTCTCCGGGGAGCTGTTTTTT
CTSSQEVWEVSGELFF
>TRBJ1-2|.|.|TRBV5-1
TGCGCCAGCAGCTTGGCCGTTATCGGGGGATATGGCTACACCTTC
CASSLAVIGGYGYTF
>TRBJ2-2|TRBD1|.|TRBV7-2
TGTGCCAGCAGCTTAGTTAATTGGGACAGGAAGGATGACGGGGAGCTGTTTTTT
CASSLVNWDRKDDGELFF
>TRBJ2-7|.|.|TRBV12-5
TGTGCTAGTGGTTTGACCCTCAGGGGCGAGCAGTACTTC
CASGLTLRGEQYF
>TRBJ2-7|.|.|TRBV6-1
TGTGCCAGCAGTGAAGCCATTTACAGGGCAGCGATTTACAACGAGCAGTACTTC
CASSEAIYRAAIYNEQYF
>TRBJ1-4|.|.|TRBV6-6
TGTGCCAGCAGTTACCCGCCAGGCCAAAATGAAAAACTGTTTTTT
CASSYPPGQNEKLFF
>TRBJ2-7|TRBD1|.|TRBV27
TGTGCCAGCAGTTTATACCTACAGGGGGCCTACGAGCAGTACTTC
CASSLYLQGAYEQYF
>TRBJ1-2|.|.|TRBV9
TGTGCCAGCAGCGTAGCTATAGGGGAAGGCTATGGCTACACCTTC
CASSVAIGEGYGYTF
>TRBJ1-5|.|.|TRBV19
TGTGCCAGTAGTCAAACAGGGCACAATCAGCCCCAGCATTTT
CASSQTGHNQPQHF
>TRBJ2-1|TRBD2|.|TRBV5-1
TGCGCCAGCAGCGATAGGACTAGCGGTAACAATGAGCAGTTCTTC
CASSDRTSGNNEQFF
>TRBJ1-5|.|.|TRBV2
TGTGCCAGCAGTGGGTCAGGATATAGCAATCAGCCCCAGCATTTT
CASSGSGYSNQPQHF
>TRBJ2-7|.|once|TRBV7-9
TGTGCCAGCAGCTACAGGTTCGAGCAGTACTTC
CASSYRFEQYF
>TRBJ2-7|.|.|TRBV10-3
TGTGCCATCAGTGAAGACGGGGGATGGCTACACTCCTACGAGCAGTACTTC
CAISEDGGWLHSYEQYF
>TRBJ2-5|.|.|TRBV4-1
TGCGCCAGCAGCCAAGATCCCGGGAGCCAAGAGACCCAGTACTTC
CASSQDPGSQETQYF
>TRBJ2-7|TRBD1|.|TRBV10-3
TGTGCCATTAATCCGGGACAGGGGCCCTACGAGCAGTACTTC
CAINPGQGPYEQYF
>TRBJ1-1|.|.|TRBV14
TGTGCCAGCAGCCAAGATGCCGGTACTGAAGCTTTCTTT
CASSQDAGTEAFF
>TRBJ2-3|TRBD2|.|TRBV27
TGTGCCACCCAGGCTAGCGGGGGCTCAGATACGCAGTATTTT
CATQASGGSDTQYF
>TRBJ1-5|TRBD1|.|TRBV19
TGTGCCTTAGAGCCGGGACAGGACTTCTATAGCAATCAGCCCCAGCATTTT
CALEPGQDFYSNQPQHF
>TRBJ2-7|.|.|TRBV5-1
TGCGCCAGCAGCTGGGGTGAGGGTTGGTACGAGCAGTACTTC
CASSWGEGWYEQYF
>TRBJ2-7|TRBD1|.|TRBV11-2
TGTGCCAGCAGCTCCTTATCACAGTTGGGGACAGGGAGCTACGAGCAGTACTTC
CASSSLSQLGTGSYEQYF
>TRBJ2-2|TRBD1|.|TRBV6-1
TGTGCCAGCAGGAAAGACAGGGATACCGGGGAGCTGTTTTTT
CASRKDRDTGELFF
>TRBJ1-1|.|once|TRBV28
TGTGCCAGCAGTTTATGGGACAGAAACACTGAAGCTTTCTTT
CASSLWDRNTEAFF
>TRBJ1-2|.|.|TRBV2
TGTGCCAGCAGCTCGCTAGAAACCCGGGGTGGAGGCTACACCTTC
CASSSLETRGGGYTF
>TRBJ2-2|TRBD2|.|TRBV2
TGTGCCAGCAGTCTGAGGGCAGCGGGGGGACGGCAGGACCCCGGGGAGCTGTTTTTT
CASSLRAAGGRQDPGELFF
>TRBJ1-6|TRBD1|.|TRBV19
TGTGCCAGTAGTATACAAGACAGGGGTGAAATTGGCTCACCCCTCCACTTT
CASSIQDRGEIGSPLHF
>TRBJ2-7|TRBD2|.|TRBV30
TGTGCCTGGAGTGCCCCCGGACTAGCGGACGAGCAGTACTTC
CAWSAPGLADEQYF
>TRBJ2-7|TRBD2|.|TRBV5-1
TGCGCCAGCAGCTTGGCACTAGCGGGGTTCGAGCAGTACTTC
CASSLALAGFEQYF
>TRBJ2-5|.|.|TRBV18
TGTGCCAGCTCAGCGCGAGATTACCAGACCCAGTACTTC
CASSARDYQTQYF
>TRBJ2-2|TRBD2|few|TRBV12-5
TGTGCTAGTGGTATATGGGGCGGGGGGCGAACCGGGGAGCTGTTTTTT
CASGIWGGGRTGELFF
>TRBJ2-1|TRBD2|.|TRBV11-1
TGTGCCAGCAGCTTAGAACTTGGACTAGCCGTTTACAATGAGCAGTTCTTC
CASSLELGLAVYNEQFF
>TRBJ1-2|TRBD1|.|TRBV23-1
TGCGCCAGCAGTCCCGGGGGGGACAGGGTTGATGAGAGCTATGGCTACACCTTC
CASSPGGDRVDESYGYTF
>TRBJ2-6|.|.|TRBV5-6
TGTGCCAGCAGCTCGAGGGTCTCTGGGGCCAACGTCCTGACTTTC
CASSSRVSGANVLTF
>TRBJ1-2|TRBD1|.|TRBV30
TGTGCCTGGAGTGTAGGGGGCCTCTATGGCTACACCTTC
CAWSVGGLYGYTF
>TRBJ2-7|.|.|TRBV28
TGTGCCTCCCGAGGGGCAGGGGCCCCGGCGGGGGACGAGCAGTACTTC
CASRGAGAPAGDEQYF